The T cell receptor (beta chain) under discussion was sequenced for a study of cytomegalovirus exposure and HLA in healthy donors. Deletions cut 4 bases from V and 3 bases from J, with 17 bases between. The CDR3 extends over 16 amino acids. Per germline, CDR1 SGDLS and CDR2 YYNGEE. Primers: 60 Vbeta forward and 13 Jbeta reverse. Profiled with immunoSEQ multiplex PCR; TCRdb holds only in-frame clones, not every one. The repertoire has 100,000 to 150,000 clones, about four fifths of them found once; the top ten carry about 1.7%. The chain links TRBV9 to TRBJ1-3; D is undetermined. Sequences were obtained from PBMCs. The receptor was derived from a man between 18 and 35 years old in good health and CMV-seronegative. The CDR3 loop is CASSPQDGRGGNTIYF. CDR3 DNA sequence: TGTGCCAGCAGCCCCCAGGACGGGCGGGGTGGAAACACCATATATTTT.